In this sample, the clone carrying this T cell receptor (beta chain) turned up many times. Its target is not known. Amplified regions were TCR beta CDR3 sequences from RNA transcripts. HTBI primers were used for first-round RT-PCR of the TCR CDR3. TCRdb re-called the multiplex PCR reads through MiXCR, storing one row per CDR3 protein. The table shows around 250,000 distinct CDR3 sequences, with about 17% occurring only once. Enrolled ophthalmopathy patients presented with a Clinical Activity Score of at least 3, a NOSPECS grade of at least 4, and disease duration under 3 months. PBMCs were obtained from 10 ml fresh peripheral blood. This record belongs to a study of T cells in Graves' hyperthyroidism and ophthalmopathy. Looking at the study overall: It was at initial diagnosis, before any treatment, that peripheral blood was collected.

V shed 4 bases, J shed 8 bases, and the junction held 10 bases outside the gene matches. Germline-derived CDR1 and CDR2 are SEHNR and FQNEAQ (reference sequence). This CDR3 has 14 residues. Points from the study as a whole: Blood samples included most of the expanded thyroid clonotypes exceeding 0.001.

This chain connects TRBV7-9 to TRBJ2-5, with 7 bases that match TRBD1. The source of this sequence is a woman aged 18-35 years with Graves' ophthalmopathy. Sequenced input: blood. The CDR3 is CASSSSTGSVTQYF. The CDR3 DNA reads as TGTGCCAGCAGCTCCTCGACAGGGTCTGTAACCCAGTACTTC.